This T cell receptor (beta chain) was documented in a study of blood T cells in healthy people across ages. Whole-study results and caveats: In these data, TCR beta diversity tracked strongly with naive T cell percentage. Diversity was higher, and naive CD4+ cells more numerous, in long-lived donors than in aged donors.

A second PCR, run for about 6 to 12 cycles, used a sample-barcoded 5' primer plus a J-beta primer mix. A template-switch adaptor that had 12 random nucleotides put a tag on each cDNA molecule. There were at least 2.5 million CDR3-containing paired-end reads obtained from each sample. TCRdb analysed the 5' RACE reads with MiXCR anew, one entry per CDR3 protein. The sample has around 1,700,000 distinct CDR3 sequences; 28% are singletons. The CDR3 covers 20 residues. CDR1 is LGHNA and CDR2 is YSLEER in the germline V gene. The table lists this clonotype with a few counts. The antigen is unknown. An end of the junction does not agree with germline; a read error may underlie this.

The chain recombines TRBV4-3 with TRBJ2-3; the match to TRBD2 covers 13 bases. What was sequenced was blood. This clonotype was obtained from a woman aged 30 to 39 in good health. The CDR3 reads CANSLGWAGGLAGTPDTQYF. Here the CDR3 DNA reads TGCGCCAACAGCCTCGGCTGGGCAGGGGGACTAGCGGGGACACCAGATACGCAGTATTTT.